A selection of T cell receptor beta chains follows, all from one sample in a study of T cell responses to AZD1222 COVID-19 vaccine. TCRdb's copy holds only in-frame clones and misses some; the assay was immunoSEQ multiplex PCR. The sample yields 90,000 to 150,000 clones, about 85% seen once. The sample consisted of peripheral blood, taken 28 days after the second AZD1222 dose. These receptors originate from an adult who received the AZD1222 COVID-19 vaccine. Each CDR3 is given with its conserved first and last residue. D genes are given only for firm matches. Not every row has a clone size; where given, it reads once, few, many or a size class.

d_call j_call v_call clone_size cdr3_nt cdr3_aa
. TRBJ1-4 TRBV18 . TGTGCCAGCTCACCACCGGCGGGAGGGCGCGAAAAACTGTTTTTT CASSPPAGGREKLFF
. TRBJ1-2 TRBV4-2 . TGTGCCAGCAGCCAAGATGAGACGTCGGCGTGGGATGGCTACACCTTC CASSQDETSAWDGYTF
TRBD1 TRBJ1-1 TRBV5-1 . TGCGCCAGCAGCTTAACAGGGGTGGTCACTGAAGCTTTCTTT CASSLTGVVTEAFF
TRBD2 TRBJ2-1 TRBV9 . TGTGCCAGCAGCGGACTACGGGCGGGGGTGCTCGATGAGCAGTTCTTC CASSGLRAGVLDEQFF
. TRBJ2-5 TRBV3-1/TRBV3-2 . TGTGCCAGCAGCCAAGCAGGAAAAGAGACCCAGTACTTC CASSQAGKETQYF
. TRBJ1-2 TRBV30 . TGTGCCTGGAGTGTTGGCCCGGCCCCTTTTGGCTACACCTTC CAWSVGPAPFGYTF
. TRBJ1-2 TRBV20-1 . TGCAGTGCCAGGACGGACTATGGCTACACCTTC CSARTDYGYTF
. TRBJ1-1 TRBV10-3 . TGTGCCATCAGTGACCCAGGAGGTGAAGCTTTCTTT CAISDPGGEAFF
. TRBJ2-5 TRBV12-3/TRBV12-4 . TGTGCCAGCACTATGGGACATCAAGAGACCCAGTACTTC CASTMGHQETQYF
. TRBJ1-5 TRBV7-8 . TGTGCCAGCAGTTCTGACAGGATTTATAGCAATCAGCCCCAGCATTTT CASSSDRIYSNQPQHF
. TRBJ2-7 TRBV28 few TGTGCCAGCAGTTTAGGTGGGAGAACGGGCGAGCAGTACTTC CASSLGGRTGEQYF
. TRBJ1-2 TRBV5-8 . TGTGCCAGCAGCTTCGCCCGGAGGTATGGCTACACCTTC CASSFARRYGYTF
. TRBJ2-7 TRBV5-4 . TGTGCCAGCAGCTCCTCAGGAGGCGAGCAGTACTTC CASSSSGGEQYF
. TRBJ2-1 TRBV14 . TGTGCCAGCAGCCAAGGGGGGGGCGGGTACAATGAGCAGTTCTTC CASSQGGGGYNEQFF
TRBD1 TRBJ2-7 TRBV7-2 once TGTGCCAGCAGAGGACAGGGGAGGTACTTC CASRGQGRYF
. TRBJ2-3 TRBV6-5 once TGTGCCAGCAGTTACGGGGTAGGCCGTGGGGATACGCAGTATTTT CASSYGVGRGDTQYF
. TRBJ1-2 TRBV19 . TGTGCCACTAGGGACGGACACTATGGCTACACCTTC CATRDGHYGYTF
. TRBJ2-5 TRBV3-1/TRBV3-2 . TGTGCCAGCAGCCAAAATGGGATGAGAGGAGAGACCCAGTACTTC CASSQNGMRGETQYF